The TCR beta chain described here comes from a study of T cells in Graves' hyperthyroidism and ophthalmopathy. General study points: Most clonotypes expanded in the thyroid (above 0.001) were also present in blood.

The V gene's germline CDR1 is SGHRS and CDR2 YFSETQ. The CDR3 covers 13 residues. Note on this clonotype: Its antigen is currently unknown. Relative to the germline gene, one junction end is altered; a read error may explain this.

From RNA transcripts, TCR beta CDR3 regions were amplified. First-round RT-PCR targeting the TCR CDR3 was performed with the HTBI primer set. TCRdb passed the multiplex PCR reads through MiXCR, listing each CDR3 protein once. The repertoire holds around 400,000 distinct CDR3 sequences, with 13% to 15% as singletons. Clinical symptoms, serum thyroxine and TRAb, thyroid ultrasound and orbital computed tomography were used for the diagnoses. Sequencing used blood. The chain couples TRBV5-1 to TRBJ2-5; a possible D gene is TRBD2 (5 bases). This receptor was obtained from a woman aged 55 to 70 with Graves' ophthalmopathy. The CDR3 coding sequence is TGTGCCAGCAGCTCGGACGATCGGGGGACCCAGTACTTC. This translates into CASSSDDRGTQYF.